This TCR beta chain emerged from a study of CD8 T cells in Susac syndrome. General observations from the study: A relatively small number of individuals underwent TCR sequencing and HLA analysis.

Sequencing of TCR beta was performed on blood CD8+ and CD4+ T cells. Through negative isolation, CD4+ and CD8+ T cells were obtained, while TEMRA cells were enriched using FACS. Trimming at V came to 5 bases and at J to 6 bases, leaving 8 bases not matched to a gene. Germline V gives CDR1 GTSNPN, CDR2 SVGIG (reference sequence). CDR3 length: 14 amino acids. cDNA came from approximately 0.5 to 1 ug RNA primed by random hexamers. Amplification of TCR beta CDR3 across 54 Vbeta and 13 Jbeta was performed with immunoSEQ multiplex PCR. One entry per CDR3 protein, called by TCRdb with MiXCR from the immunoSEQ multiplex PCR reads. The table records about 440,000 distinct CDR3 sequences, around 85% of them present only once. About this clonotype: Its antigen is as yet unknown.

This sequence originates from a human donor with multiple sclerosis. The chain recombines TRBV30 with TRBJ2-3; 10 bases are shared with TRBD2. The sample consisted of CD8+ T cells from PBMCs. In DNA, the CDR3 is TGTGCCTGGGAACTAGCGGGACGACCGGATACGCAGTATTTT. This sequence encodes CAWELAGRPDTQYF.